Shown below are 9 T cell receptor beta chains from a single sample sequenced in a study of OX40 agonist ivuxolimab in advanced cancers. Profiled with immunoSEQ multiplex PCR; TCRdb holds only in-frame clones, not every one. The data hold tens of thousands of clones, with about three quarters observed a single time. Material: CD4+ or CD8+ T cells sorted from blood, obtained in a trial of the OX40 agonist ivuxolimab. The receptors stem from an adult with an advanced solid tumor such as melanoma, head and neck, liver or kidney cancer.

The chain employs TRBV6-5 and TRBJ1-1, with D maybe TRBD1 (6 bases). The length of the CDR3 is 14 residues. In germline, CDR1 is MNHEY, CDR2 SVGAGI. V was cut by 10 bases and J by 8 bases, with 23 bases left in between. This chain's CDR3 is CATNPSGTNIEAFF. CDR3 in DNA: TGTGCCACCAACCCCTCCGGGACAAACATCGAAGCTTTCTTT.

CDR3 loop: CASSLLQGAGEAFF. The CDR3 DNA follows: TGTGCCAGCAGCTTACTGCAGGGGGCAGGTGAAGCTTTCTTT. The rearrangement uses TRBV7-3 and TRBJ1-1, with TRBD1 matching 8 bases. CDR1 and CDR2 (germline): SGHTA, FQGTGA. This CDR3 is 14 amino acids long. Germline trimming cut 2 bases from V and 7 bases from J; bases unmatched to any gene: 6.

The chain employs TRBV5-5 and TRBJ2-5, with D hard to call. The germline CDR1 and CDR2 sequences are SGHKS and YYEKEE (reference sequence). V lost 0 bases, J lost 5 bases, and 8 bases lay in between. The CDR3 loop spans 13 amino acids. The CDR3: CASSLGRIETQYF. The CDR3 bases are TGTGCCAGCAGCTTGGGGCGAATTGAGACCCAGTACTTC.

The J gene is TRBJ2-5, the V gene TRBV4-3; 8 bases align to TRBD2. The CDR3 consists of 17 residues. V dropped 0 bases and J dropped 1; count of bases not matched to a gene: 7. CDR1 LGHNA and CDR2 YSLEER come from the germline V gene. Written as DNA, the CDR3 is TGCGCCAGCAGCCAAGATCGGACAGCGGGGGCCCAAGAGACCCAGTACTTC. Protein: CASSQDRTAGAQETQYF.

The V gene is TRBV6-1, the J gene TRBJ2-1; D call uncertain. CDR3 size: 12 residues. Germline V gives CDR1 MNHNS, CDR2 SASEGT. V lost 10 bases to trimming and J lost 9 bases, with 16 bases between them. The CDR3 DNA sequence: TGTGCCAACGGACGGCCCGCCGGTGAGCAGTTCTTC. Protein sequence: CANGRPAGEQFF.

The chain has TRBV27 and TRBJ1-5; D gene uncertain. CDR3 size: 15 residues. The V end was cut by 7 bases, the J end by 0 bases, with 13 bases between. Germline-derived CDR1 and CDR2 are MNHEY and SMNVEV (reference sequence). The CDR3 loop is CASKNGDYSNQPQHF. CDR3 coding DNA: TGTGCCAGCAAGAATGGGGATTATAGCAATCAGCCCCAGCATTTT.

The J gene is TRBJ2-2, the V gene TRBV7-2; D call uncertain. This CDR3 is built from 17 residues. V was pared by 3 bases and J by 4 bases, with 18 bases between. The germline CDR1 and CDR2 sequences are SGHTA and FQGNSA. Here the CDR3 reads CASSFLARSSGTGELFF. The CDR3 DNA reads as TGTGCCAGCAGCTTCCTTGCGCGGTCTTCGGGCACCGGGGAGCTGTTTTTT.

The chain combines TRBV7-2 with TRBJ2-7, with 11 bases lining up with TRBD2. This CDR3 comprises 15 residues. CDR1 and CDR2 from the germline V gene are SGHTA and FQGNSA. Germline trimming cut 5 bases from V and 0 bases from J; bases unmatched to any gene: 3. The CDR3 region has the DNA TGTGCCAGCAGCCGAGGACTAGCGGGCTCCTACGAGCAGTACTTC. Residues: CASSRGLAGSYEQYF.

This rearrangement joins TRBV25-1 to TRBJ1-3; no clear D. The V gene's germline CDR1 is MGHDK and CDR2 SYGVNS. The CDR3 covers 14 residues. V was shortened by 2 bases and J by 2 bases, with 7 bases between the two germline ends. CDR3 sequence (DNA): TGTGCCAGCAGTGAAGGTGGTGCTGGAAACACCATATATTTT. Protein: CASSEGGAGNTIYF.